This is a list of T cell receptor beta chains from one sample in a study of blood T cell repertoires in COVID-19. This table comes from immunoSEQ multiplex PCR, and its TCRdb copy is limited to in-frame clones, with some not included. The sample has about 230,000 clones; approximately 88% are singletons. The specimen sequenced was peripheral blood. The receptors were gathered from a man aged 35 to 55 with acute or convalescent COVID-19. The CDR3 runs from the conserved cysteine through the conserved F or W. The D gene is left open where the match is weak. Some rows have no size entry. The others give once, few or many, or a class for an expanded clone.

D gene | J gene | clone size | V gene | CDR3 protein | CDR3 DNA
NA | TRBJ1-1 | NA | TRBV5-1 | CASSLGTVNTEAFF | TGCGCCAGCAGCTTGGGGACAGTGAACACTGAAGCTTTCTTT
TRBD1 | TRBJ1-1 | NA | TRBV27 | CASSSAGGDLAEAFF | TGTGCCAGCAGTTCAGCAGGGGGCGACTTAGCTGAAGCTTTCTTT
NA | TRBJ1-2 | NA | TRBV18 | CASSPSGQDKDYTF | TGTGCCAGCTCACCGAGTGGACAAGATAAGGACTACACCTTC
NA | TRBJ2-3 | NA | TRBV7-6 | CASSLLASADTQYF | TGTGCCAGCAGCTTACTCGCTAGCGCAGATACGCAGTATTTT
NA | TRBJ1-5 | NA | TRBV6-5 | CASTTGGQSQPQHF | TGTGCCAGCACCACGGGGGGTCAAAGTCAGCCCCAGCATTTT
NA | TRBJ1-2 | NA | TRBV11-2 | CASIPTIESGYTF | TGTGCCAGCATCCCTACGATAGAGAGTGGCTACACCTTC
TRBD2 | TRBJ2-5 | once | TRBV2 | CASNFLAGGPQETQYF | TGTGCCAGCAACTTTCTAGCGGGAGGACCCCAAGAGACCCAGTACTTC
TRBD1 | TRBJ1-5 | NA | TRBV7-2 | CASSLAGQGGSNQPQHF | TGTGCCAGCAGCTTAGCCGGACAGGGGGGTAGCAATCAGCCCCAGCATTTT
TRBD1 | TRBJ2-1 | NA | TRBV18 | CASSPGTASYNEQFF | TGTGCCAGCTCACCCGGGACAGCCTCCTACAATGAGCAGTTCTTC
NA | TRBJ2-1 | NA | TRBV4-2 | CASSPLTSSSYNEQFF | TGTGCCAGCAGCCCCCTGACTTCTAGCTCCTACAATGAGCAGTTCTTC
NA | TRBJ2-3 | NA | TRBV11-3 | CASSLGTARTDTQYF | TGTGCCAGCAGCTTAGGCACAGCTCGCACAGATACGCAGTATTTT
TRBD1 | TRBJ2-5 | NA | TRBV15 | CATSVRGITETQYF | TGTGCCACCAGCGTCAGGGGGATAACAGAGACCCAGTACTTC
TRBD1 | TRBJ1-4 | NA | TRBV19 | CASTGTALGGEKLFF | TGTGCCAGTACTGGGACAGCCCTCGGGGGTGAAAAACTGTTTTTT
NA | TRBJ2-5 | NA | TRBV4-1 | CASSQGQKETQYF | TGCGCCAGCAGCCAAGGACAGAAAGAGACCCAGTACTTC
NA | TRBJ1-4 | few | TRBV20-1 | CSASHPGEKLFF | TGCAGTGCTAGTCATCCCGGTGAAAAACTGTTTTTT
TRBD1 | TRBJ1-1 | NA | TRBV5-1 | CASGDRGLNTEAFF | TGCGCCAGCGGCGACAGGGGTCTAAACACTGAAGCTTTCTTT